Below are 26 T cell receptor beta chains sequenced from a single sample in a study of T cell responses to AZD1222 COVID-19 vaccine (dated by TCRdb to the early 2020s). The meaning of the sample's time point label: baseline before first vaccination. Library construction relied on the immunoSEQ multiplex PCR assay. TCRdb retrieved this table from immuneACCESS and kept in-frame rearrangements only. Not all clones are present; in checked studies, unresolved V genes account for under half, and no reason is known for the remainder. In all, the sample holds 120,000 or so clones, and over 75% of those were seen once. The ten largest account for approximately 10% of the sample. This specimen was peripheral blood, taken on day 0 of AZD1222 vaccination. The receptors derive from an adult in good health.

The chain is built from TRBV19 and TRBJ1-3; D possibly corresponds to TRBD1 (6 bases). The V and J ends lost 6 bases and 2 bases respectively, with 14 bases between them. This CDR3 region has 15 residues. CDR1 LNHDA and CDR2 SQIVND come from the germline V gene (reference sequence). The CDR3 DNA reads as TGTGCCAGTAGAGAAACAGGGCCGGCTGGAAACACCATATATTTT. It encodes CASRETGPAGNTIYF. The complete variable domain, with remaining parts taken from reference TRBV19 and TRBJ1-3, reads DGGITQSPKYLFRKEGQNVTLSCEQNLNHDAMYWYRQDPGQGLRLIYYSQIVNDFQKGDIAEGYSVSREKKESFPLTVTSAQKNPTAFYLCASRETGPAGNTIYFGEGSWLTVV.

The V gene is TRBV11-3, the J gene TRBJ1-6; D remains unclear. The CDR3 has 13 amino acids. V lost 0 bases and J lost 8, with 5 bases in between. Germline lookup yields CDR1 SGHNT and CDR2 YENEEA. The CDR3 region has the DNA TGTGCCAGCAGCTTAGATTTTTATTCACCCCTCCACTTT. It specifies CASSLDFYSPLHF.

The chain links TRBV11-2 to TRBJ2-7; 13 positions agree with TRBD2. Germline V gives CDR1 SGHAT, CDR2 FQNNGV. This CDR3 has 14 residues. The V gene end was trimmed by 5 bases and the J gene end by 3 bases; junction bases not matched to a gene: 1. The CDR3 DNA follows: TGTGCCAGCAGCGGACTAGCGGGGGACTACGAGCAGTACTTC. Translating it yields CASSGLAGDYEQYF.

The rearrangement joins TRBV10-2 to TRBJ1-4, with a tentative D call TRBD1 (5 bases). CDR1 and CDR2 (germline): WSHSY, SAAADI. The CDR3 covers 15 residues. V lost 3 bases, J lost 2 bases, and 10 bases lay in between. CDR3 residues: CASSDSPGTNEKLFF. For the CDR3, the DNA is TGCGCCAGCAGTGACTCCCCAGGGACTAATGAAAAACTGTTTTTT.

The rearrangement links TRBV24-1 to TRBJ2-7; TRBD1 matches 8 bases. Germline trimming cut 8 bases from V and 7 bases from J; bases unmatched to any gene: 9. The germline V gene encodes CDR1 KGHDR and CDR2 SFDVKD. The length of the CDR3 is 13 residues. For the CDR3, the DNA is TGTGCCACCAACCTGACAGGGGATCGGGAGCAGTACTTC. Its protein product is CATNLTGDREQYF.

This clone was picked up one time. The CDR3 DNA sequence: TGTGCCAGCACCCCTCCCCAAGTATCCGAGCAGTACTTC. It yields the protein CASTPPQVSEQYF. The chain links TRBV5-8 to TRBJ2-7; D unresolved. The CDR3 is 13 residues long. V shed 6 bases and J shed 6 bases, with 16 bases lying between them. The V gene's germline CDR1 is SGHTS and CDR2 YDEGEE.

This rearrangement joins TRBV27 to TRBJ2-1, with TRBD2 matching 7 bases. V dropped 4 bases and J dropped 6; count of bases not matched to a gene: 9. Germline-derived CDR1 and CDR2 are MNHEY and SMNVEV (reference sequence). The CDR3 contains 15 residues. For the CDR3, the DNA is TGTGCCAGCAGTTGGACCGGGAGGTCAAGCAATGAGCAGTTCTTC. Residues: CASSWTGRSSNEQFF.

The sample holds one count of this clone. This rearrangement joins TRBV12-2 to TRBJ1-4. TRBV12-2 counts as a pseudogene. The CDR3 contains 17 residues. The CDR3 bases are TGTGCAAGTCGCTTCCCCCGGGGGGGGCAGGAACGTGAAAAACTGTTTTTT. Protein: CASRFPRGGQEREKLFF.

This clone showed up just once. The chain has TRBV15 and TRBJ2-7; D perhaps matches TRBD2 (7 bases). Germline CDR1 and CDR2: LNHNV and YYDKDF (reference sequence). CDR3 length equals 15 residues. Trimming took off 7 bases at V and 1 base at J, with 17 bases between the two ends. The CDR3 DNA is TGTGCCACCAAGGGGGGGAGCGGGCAGTCCTACGAGCAGTACTTC. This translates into CATKGGSGQSYEQYF. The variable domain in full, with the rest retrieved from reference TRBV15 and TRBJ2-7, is DAMVIQNPRYQVTQFGKPVTLSCSQTLNHNVMYWYQQKSSQAPKLLFHYYDKDFNNEADTPDNFQSRRPNTSFCFLDIRSPGLGDTAMYLCATKGGSGQSYEQYFGPGTRLTVT.

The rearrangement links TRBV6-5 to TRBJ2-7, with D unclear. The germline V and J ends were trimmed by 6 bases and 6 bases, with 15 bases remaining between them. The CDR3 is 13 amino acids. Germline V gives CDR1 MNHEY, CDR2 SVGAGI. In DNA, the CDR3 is TGTGCCAGCAGACGACTTAGGGCCAGCGAGCAGTACTTC. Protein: CASRRLRASEQYF.

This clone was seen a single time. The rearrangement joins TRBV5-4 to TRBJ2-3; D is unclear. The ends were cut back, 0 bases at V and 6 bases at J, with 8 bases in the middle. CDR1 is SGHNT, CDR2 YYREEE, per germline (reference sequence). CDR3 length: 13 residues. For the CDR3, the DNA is TGTGCCAGCAGCTTGGGTCTTCAGGATACGCAGTATTTT. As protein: CASSLGLQDTQYF.

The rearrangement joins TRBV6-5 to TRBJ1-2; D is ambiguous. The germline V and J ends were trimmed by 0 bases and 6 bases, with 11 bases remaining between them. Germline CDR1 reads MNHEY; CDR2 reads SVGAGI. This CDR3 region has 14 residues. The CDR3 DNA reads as TGTGCCAGCAGTTACTCCGCCAACGGGGATGGCTACACCTTC. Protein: CASSYSANGDGYTF.

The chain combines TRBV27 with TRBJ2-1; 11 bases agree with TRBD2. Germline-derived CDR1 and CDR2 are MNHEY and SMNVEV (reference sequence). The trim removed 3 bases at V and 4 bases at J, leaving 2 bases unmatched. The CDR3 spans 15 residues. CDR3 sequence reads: CASSLGLAAYNEQFF. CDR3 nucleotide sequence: TGTGCCAGCAGTTTGGGACTAGCGGCTTACAATGAGCAGTTCTTC.

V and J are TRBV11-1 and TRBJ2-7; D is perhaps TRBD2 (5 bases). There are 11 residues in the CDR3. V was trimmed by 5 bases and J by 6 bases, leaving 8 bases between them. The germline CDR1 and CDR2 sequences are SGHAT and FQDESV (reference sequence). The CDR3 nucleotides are TGTGCCAGCAGCGACTATGGCGAGCAGTACTTC. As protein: CASSDYGEQYF.

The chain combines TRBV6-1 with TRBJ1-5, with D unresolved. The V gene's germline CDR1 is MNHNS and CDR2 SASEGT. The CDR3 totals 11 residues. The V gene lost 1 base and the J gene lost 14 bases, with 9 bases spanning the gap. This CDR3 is CASSEGTNKHF. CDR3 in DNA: TGTGCCAGCAGTGAAGGGACCAATAAGCATTTT.

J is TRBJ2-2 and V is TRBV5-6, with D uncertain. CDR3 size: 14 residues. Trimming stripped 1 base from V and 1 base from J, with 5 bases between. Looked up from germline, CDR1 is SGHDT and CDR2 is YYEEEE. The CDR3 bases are TGTGCCAGCAGCTTGTTAGGGAACACCGGGGAGCTGTTTTTT. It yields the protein CASSLLGNTGELFF.

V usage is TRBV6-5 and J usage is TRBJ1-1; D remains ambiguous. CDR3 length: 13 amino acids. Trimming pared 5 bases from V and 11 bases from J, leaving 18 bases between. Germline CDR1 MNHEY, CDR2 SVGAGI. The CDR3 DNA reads TGTGCCAGCAGTCGTGGTCAGGAGCTCGAGGCTTTCTTT. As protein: CASSRGQELEAFF.

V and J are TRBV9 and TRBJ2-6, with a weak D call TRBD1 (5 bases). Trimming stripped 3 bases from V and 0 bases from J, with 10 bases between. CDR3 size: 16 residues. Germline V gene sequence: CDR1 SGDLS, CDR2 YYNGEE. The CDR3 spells CASSEGMYSGANVLTF. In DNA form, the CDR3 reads TGTGCCAGCAGCGAGGGGATGTACTCTGGGGCCAACGTCCTGACTTTC.

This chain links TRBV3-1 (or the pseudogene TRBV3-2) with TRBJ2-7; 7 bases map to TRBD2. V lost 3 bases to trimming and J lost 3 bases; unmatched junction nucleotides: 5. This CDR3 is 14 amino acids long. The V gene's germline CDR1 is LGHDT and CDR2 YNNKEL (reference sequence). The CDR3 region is CASSQYGDYYEQYF. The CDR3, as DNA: TGTGCCAGCAGCCAGTATGGGGACTACTACGAGCAGTACTTC.

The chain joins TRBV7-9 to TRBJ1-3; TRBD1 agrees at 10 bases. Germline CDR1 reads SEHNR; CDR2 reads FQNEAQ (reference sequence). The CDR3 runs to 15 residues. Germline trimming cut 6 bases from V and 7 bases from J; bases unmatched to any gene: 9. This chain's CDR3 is CASSYSGTGVNTIYF. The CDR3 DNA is TGTGCCAGCAGTTACTCCGGGACAGGGGTGAACACCATATATTTT.

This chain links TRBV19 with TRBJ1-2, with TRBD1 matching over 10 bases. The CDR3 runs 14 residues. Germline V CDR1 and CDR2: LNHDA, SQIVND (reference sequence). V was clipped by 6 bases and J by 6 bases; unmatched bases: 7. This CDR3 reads CASRRDRGVDGYTF. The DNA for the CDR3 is TGTGCCAGTAGGAGGGACAGGGGCGTCGATGGCTACACCTTC.

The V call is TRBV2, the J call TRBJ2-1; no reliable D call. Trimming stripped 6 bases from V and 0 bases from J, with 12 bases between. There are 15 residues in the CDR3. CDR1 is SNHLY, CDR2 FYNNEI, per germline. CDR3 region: CASSPRPSSYNEQFF. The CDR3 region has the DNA TGTGCCAGCAGCCCCAGACCAAGCTCCTACAATGAGCAGTTCTTC.

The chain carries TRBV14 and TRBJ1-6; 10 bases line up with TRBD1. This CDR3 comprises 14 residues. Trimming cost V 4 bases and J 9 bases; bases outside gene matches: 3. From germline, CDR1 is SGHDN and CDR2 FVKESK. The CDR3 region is CASSPGTGVSPLHF. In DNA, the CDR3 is TGTGCCAGCAGCCCCGGGACAGGGGTTTCACCCCTCCACTTT.

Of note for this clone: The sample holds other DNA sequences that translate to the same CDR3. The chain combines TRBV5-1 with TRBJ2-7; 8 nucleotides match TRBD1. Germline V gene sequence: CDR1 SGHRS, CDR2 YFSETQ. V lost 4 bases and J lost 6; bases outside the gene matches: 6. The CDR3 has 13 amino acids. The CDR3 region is CASSADRGREQYF. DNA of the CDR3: TGCGCCAGCAGCGCCGACAGGGGACGCGAGCAGTACTTC.

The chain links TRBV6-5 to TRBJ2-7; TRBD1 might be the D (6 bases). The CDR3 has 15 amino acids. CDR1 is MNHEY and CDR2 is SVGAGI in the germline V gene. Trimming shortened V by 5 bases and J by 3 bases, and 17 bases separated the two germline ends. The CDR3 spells CASSPQQGTVYEQYF. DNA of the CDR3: TGTGCCAGCAGTCCCCAACAGGGTACGGTCTACGAGCAGTACTTC.

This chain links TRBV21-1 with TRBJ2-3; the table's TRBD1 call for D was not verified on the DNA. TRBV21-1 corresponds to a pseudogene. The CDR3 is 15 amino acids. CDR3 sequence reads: CASSKGQGVPDTQYF. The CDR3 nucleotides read TGTGCCAGCAGCAAAGGACAGGGGGTACCAGATACGCAGTATTTT.